The clone carrying this T cell receptor beta chain was recorded only once. Its antigen remains unknown. Trimming took 5 bases from V and 0 from J, leaving 14 bases between them. Per the germline V gene, CDR1 is SQVTM and CDR2 is ANQGSEA. The CDR3 has 14 residues. Random hexamers served to reverse transcribe roughly 0.5 to 1 ug RNA. Via MiXCR, TCRdb re-called the immunoSEQ multiplex PCR reads, giving one row per CDR3 protein. The sample yields roughly 200,000 distinct CDR3 sequences, 85% to 95% seen once. This sample was taken from a study of CD8 T cells in Susac syndrome. Broader study findings: It was acknowledged by the study that relatively few individuals were included in its TCR sequencing and HLA analysis.

The J gene is TRBJ2-7, the V gene TRBV29-1; a possible D gene is TRBD1 (5 bases). Sequencing used CD4+ T cells from PBMCs. The sequence came from a human donor in good health. The CDR3 sequence: CSVRAAGSSYEQYF. For the CDR3, the DNA is TGCAGCGTTCGAGCCGCAGGGTCCTCCTACGAGCAGTACTTC.